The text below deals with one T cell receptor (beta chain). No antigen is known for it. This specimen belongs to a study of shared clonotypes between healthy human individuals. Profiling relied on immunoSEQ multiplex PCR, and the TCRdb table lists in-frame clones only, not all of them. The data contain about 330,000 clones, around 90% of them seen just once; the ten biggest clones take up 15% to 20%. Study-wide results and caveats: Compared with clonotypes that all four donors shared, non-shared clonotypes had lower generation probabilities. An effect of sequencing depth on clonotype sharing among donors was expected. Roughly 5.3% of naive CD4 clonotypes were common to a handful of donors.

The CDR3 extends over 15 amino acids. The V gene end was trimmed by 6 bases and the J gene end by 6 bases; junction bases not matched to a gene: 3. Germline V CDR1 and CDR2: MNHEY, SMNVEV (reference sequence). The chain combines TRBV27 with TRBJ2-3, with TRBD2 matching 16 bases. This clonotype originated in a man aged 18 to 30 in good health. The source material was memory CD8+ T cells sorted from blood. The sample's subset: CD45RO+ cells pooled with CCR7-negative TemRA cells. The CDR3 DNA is TGTGCCAGCAGGGGACTAGCGGGGGGGCTGGATACGCAGTATTTT. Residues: CASRGLAGGLDTQYF.